The 21 T cell receptor beta chains reported below all come from one sample, sequenced in a study of T cells expressing NK-cell markers. TCRdb re-called the 5' RACE reads; every CDR3 protein appears as one record, without DNA. Its clone listing holds a few hundred thousand distinct CDR3 sequences. Material: blood T cells: a sorted CD56 or NKG2C T cell subset, CD4+ or CD8+ T cells, or bulk PBMC T cells (not recorded which). The receptors derive from a man between 18 and 29 years old in good health.

The V and J genes are TRBV29-1 and TRBJ2-1; without DNA, the TCRdb call of TRBD1 cannot be checked. CDR1 is SQVTM, CDR2 ANQGSEA, per germline. This CDR3 contains 14 residues. CDR3 protein: CSARGAGTGNEQFF.

The chain links TRBV11-3 to TRBJ2-3. Germline V gene lookup returns CDR1 SGHNT and CDR2 YENEEA. CDR3 size: 15 residues. Here the CDR3 reads CASSLVGTAEYTQYF.

The chain has TRBV10-3 and TRBJ2-2; checking the TCRdb D call of TRBD2 is not possible without DNA. This CDR3 has 17 residues. The germline CDR1 and CDR2 sequences are ENHRY and SYGVKD. CDR3 in amino acids: CAISNLLSGRTTGELFF.

V and J are TRBV11-2 and TRBJ1-1; checking the TCRdb D call of TRBD1 is not possible without DNA. The germline V gene has CDR1 SGHAT and CDR2 FQNNGV. This CDR3 contains 15 residues. The CDR3 reads CASRPLQGSATEAFF.

The chain joins TRBV10-3 to TRBJ2-2; there is no DNA to check the TCRdb D call of TRBD2. Germline loops: CDR1 ENHRY, CDR2 SYGVKD. This CDR3 spans 16 amino acids. The CDR3 reads CAISERRAGLSGELFF.

CDR3 in amino acids: CSATDRVAPGVISGEQYF. The rearrangement uses TRBV20-1 and TRBJ2-7; with no DNA, the TCRdb D assignment of TRBD1 cannot be verified. Germline loops: CDR1 DFQATT, CDR2 SNEGSKA (reference sequence). The CDR3 is 18 amino acids.

CDR3 loop: CASTATAPRNNEQFF. V usage is TRBV2 and J usage is TRBJ2-1; the D call of TRBD1 rests on TCRdb alone, since no DNA is present to check it. CDR1 is SNHLY and CDR2 is FYNNEI in the germline V gene. The CDR3 spans 15 residues.

This chain joins TRBV20-1 and TRBJ2-1; TCRdb's D call of TRBD2 is untestable without DNA. This CDR3 has 15 residues. Germline CDR1 DFQATT, CDR2 SNEGSKA (reference sequence). CDR3 protein: CSVVSREGLYNEQFF.

The V call is TRBV29-1, the J call TRBJ2-7; TCRdb proposes TRBD2, but this gene call is untestable without DNA. CDR3 length equals 14 residues. In germline, CDR1 is SQVTM, CDR2 ANQGSEA. CDR3 region: CSVGEGGYPGEQYF.

The genes are TRBV12-3 or TRBV12-4 and TRBJ1-3. The CDR3 has 12 residues. This CDR3 reads CATRSSGNTIYF.

This chain joins TRBV5-1 and TRBJ2-2; the TCRdb call, TRBD2, lacks DNA for checking. CDR1 is SGHRS, CDR2 YFSETQ, per germline. The CDR3 runs to 16 residues. CDR3 region: CASSLVLAGNTGELFF.

The chain has TRBV19 and TRBJ2-2; TCRdb's D call of TRBD2 is untestable without DNA. Germline V gene sequence: CDR1 LNHDA, CDR2 SQIVND (reference sequence). The length of the CDR3 is 15 residues. The chain's CDR3 is CASVEGGRGTGELFF. Combining the CDR3 with reference TRBV19 and TRBJ2-2 gives the whole variable domain DGGITQSPKYLFRKEGQNVTLSCEQNLNHDAMYWYRQDPGQGLRLIYYSQIVNDFQKGDIAEGYSVSREKKESFPLTVTSAQKNPTAFYLCASVEGGRGTGELFFGEGSRLTVL.

The CDR3: CASSLGVAGVYEQFF. The chain links TRBV5-1 to TRBJ2-1; TCRdb proposes TRBD2, but this gene call is untestable without DNA. CDR1 is SGHRS, CDR2 YFSETQ, per germline. The CDR3 is 15 residues long.

The J gene is TRBJ2-7, the V gene TRBV7-2; the TRBD1 assignment by TCRdb is unverifiable without DNA. The CDR3 extends over 16 amino acids. Germline-derived CDR1 and CDR2 are SGHTA and FQGNSA. The CDR3: CASSSRAGTGTYEQYF.

The chain links TRBV18 to TRBJ1-1; TCRdb's D call of TRBD1 is untestable without DNA. The CDR3 is 13 amino acids. CDR1 KGHSH and CDR2 LQKENI come from the germline V gene. The CDR3 is CASSAGEATEAFF.

The chain employs TRBV14 and TRBJ2-2. Germline assignment: CDR1 SGHDN and CDR2 FVKESK. The CDR3 extends over 13 amino acids. The CDR3: CASCQVITGELFF.

This chain links TRBV5-1 with TRBJ1-6. There are 13 residues in the CDR3. The germline gives CDR1 SGHRS, CDR2 YFSETQ. Here the CDR3 reads CASREQDNSPLHF.

J is TRBJ2-7 and V is TRBV7-6. Germline V gene lookup returns CDR1 SGHVS and CDR2 FNYEAQ. The CDR3 is 11 amino acids. The CDR3 region is CASSWGNEQYF.

V and J are TRBV25-1 and TRBJ1-4; TCRdb's D call, TRBD1, is unchecked because there is no DNA. Germline CDR1 and CDR2: MGHDK and SYGVNS. The CDR3 has 14 amino acids. CDR3 in amino acids: CASSEHRVHEKLFF.

This chain joins TRBV7-2 and TRBJ2-2; TCRdb reports TRBD2, a call that lacks DNA to check it against. From germline, CDR1 is SGHTA and CDR2 FQGNSA. The length of the CDR3 is 12 residues. The CDR3: CASSPSRVELFF.

The CDR3 loop reads CASSLGQVSGNTIYF. The chain combines TRBV12-3 or TRBV12-4 with TRBJ1-3; TCRdb's assignment of TRBD1 cannot be checked, as there is no DNA. There are 15 residues in the CDR3.